The clone carrying this TCR beta chain has more than one count but fewer than ten. Its antigen is unidentified. Only in-frame clones appear in the TCRdb table, and some are missing; sequencing was by immunoSEQ multiplex PCR. The profile shows 35,000 to 50,000 clones, 70% to 80% of them singletons. The data were taken from a study of vaccination effects on CD4 cells after COVID-19. Findings of the study overall: Few convalescent patients and no early post-infection timepoints were included in the study. The study found marked clonal contraction of infection- and vaccine-induced clones late after vaccination.

ViraFEST expansion of antigen-specific CD4+ T cells with viral peptide pools preceded sequencing. Subsequent to roughly 9 days of culture, CD4+ T cells were isolated. None of the vaccinated had previously contracted SARS-CoV-2, and their nucleocapsid antibodies tested negative. Some 2.2 million PBMC per well received approximately 10 IU/ml IL-2 and roughly 10 ug/ml peptides in culture. Both day 3 and day 7 saw half the medium replaced with IL-2 medium. This CDR3 is built from 17 residues. Germline CDR1 PRHDT, CDR2 FYEKMQ (reference sequence). Between the trimmed V and J ends, which lost 5 bases and 1 base, there was a span of 20 bases.

The chain uses TRBV13 and TRBJ1-1; possibly TRBD1 for D (5 bases). This clonotype was obtained from a human donor who received a COVID-19 vaccine. This sample comprised CD4+ T cells from PBMCs cultured with SARS-CoV-2 spike peptides, obtained before COVID-19 vaccination. The CDR3 DNA reads as TGTGCCAGCAGCACGCGGCGGGGCCCAGTACCGAACACTGAAGCTTTCTTT. Amino acid sequence: CASSTRRGPVPNTEAFF. The whole variable domain, remainder taken from reference TRBV13 and TRBJ1-1, is AAGVIQSPRHLIKEKRETATLKCYPIPRHDTVYWYQQGPGQDPQFLISFYEKMQSDKGSIPDRFSAQQFSDYHSELNMSSLELGDSALYFCASSTRRGPVPNTEAFFGQGTRLTVV.